One sample yielded the 7 T cell receptor beta chains listed below, sequenced in a study of blood T cell repertoires in COVID-19. Clones were read by immunoSEQ multiplex PCR, and TCRdb kept only the in-frame ones, dropping some. The repertoire holds about 190,000 clones, about 81% seen once, with 2.5% to 3.5% in the top ten. Sequenced input: PBMCs or T cells enriched from blood (not recorded which). The source is a woman aged 30 to 39 who had recovered from COVID-19.

The chain links TRBV24-1 to TRBJ2-1; D uncertain. Germline CDR1 and CDR2: KGHDR and SFDVKD. Trimming cost V 6 bases and J 6 bases, with 17 bases left between them. This CDR3 is 15 amino acids long. The CDR3 protein is CATSKNSPAGNEQFF. The CDR3 region has the DNA TGTGCCACCAGTAAGAACAGCCCGGCAGGCAATGAGCAGTTCTTC.

The genes are TRBV28 and TRBJ1-4; D remains ambiguous. V gave up 6 bases and J gave up 5 bases, with 13 bases separating them. CDR3 length: 14 amino acids. In germline, CDR1 is MDHEN, CDR2 SYDVKM. Here the CDR3 reads CASRTPPENEKLFF. For the CDR3, the DNA is TGTGCCAGCAGAACCCCGCCGGAGAATGAAAAACTGTTTTTT.

The chain is built from TRBV28 and TRBJ1-6; 7 positions match TRBD1. Per germline, CDR1 MDHEN and CDR2 SYDVKM. This CDR3 spans 16 amino acids. V shed 5 bases and J 5 bases; nucleotides not matched to a gene: 9. Here the CDR3 reads CASSRQGGGNNSPLHF. CDR3 bases: TGTGCCAGCAGTCGACAGGGAGGTGGGAATAATTCACCCCTCCACTTT.

The chain employs TRBV6-6 and TRBJ1-1; no firm D call. V gave up 7 bases and J gave up 4 bases, with 13 bases separating them. The CDR3 loop spans 13 amino acids. Germline V gene sequence: CDR1 MNHNY, CDR2 SVGAGI (reference sequence). DNA of the CDR3: TGTGCCAGCACCTCGCGGGGAGGCACTGAAGCTTTCTTT. It is translated as CASTSRGGTEAFF.

Only one count was recorded for this clone. This chain uses TRBV19 with TRBJ1-5; D perhaps matches TRBD1 (6 bases). The CDR3 length is 15 residues. Germline V lookup: CDR1 LNHDA, CDR2 SQIVND (reference sequence). Trimming took off 5 bases at V and 6 bases at J, with 17 bases between the two ends. CDR3: CASSADSSGGQPQHF. The CDR3 DNA sequence: TGTGCCAGTAGTGCGGACAGTTCGGGTGGTCAGCCCCAGCATTTT.

The chain has TRBV3-1 (or the pseudogene TRBV3-2) and TRBJ1-5; D may be TRBD1 (6 bases). The CDR3 is 16 amino acids. Germline CDR1 reads LGHDT; CDR2 reads YNNKEL (reference sequence). V was shortened by 2 bases and J by 4 bases, with 15 bases between the two germline ends. Here the CDR3 reads CASSQWGGGRNQPQHF. Written as DNA, the CDR3 is TGTGCCAGCAGCCAATGGGGCGGGGGCCGGAATCAGCCCCAGCATTTT.

The chain is built from TRBV28 and TRBJ2-3; 13 nucleotides align to TRBD2. CDR3 length equals 15 residues. V was clipped by 4 bases and J by 7 bases; unmatched bases: 5. The germline V gene has CDR1 MDHEN and CDR2 SYDVKM. The CDR3 DNA is TGTGCCAGCAGTTCTCAGACTAGCGGGAGGAATACGCAGTATTTT. It specifies CASSSQTSGRNTQYF.